The present T cell receptor (beta chain) was sequenced within a study of OX40 agonist ivuxolimab in advanced cancers. Study outcomes and limitations: Mean expanded clone counts were higher in CD8+ than CD4+ T cells.

V was cut by 0 bases and J by 2 bases, with 15 bases left in between. Looked up from germline, CDR1 is SGDLS and CDR2 is YYNGEE. CDR3 length: 17 amino acids. Measured with immunoSEQ multiplex PCR; TCRdb has only the in-frame clones, and not every one. Found here are tens of thousands of clones, 94% of them singletons; the top ten hold approximately 15%. As to this clone: Its antigen is still unknown.

Patients had blood sampled at baseline and again on cycle 4 day 1 and cycle 7 day 1. The receptor's source is an adult with an advanced solid tumor such as melanoma, head and neck, liver or kidney cancer. The sample consisted of CD4+ or CD8+ T cells sorted from blood, taken in a trial of the OX40 agonist ivuxolimab. The chain combines TRBV9 with TRBJ1-5; TRBD1 is a possible D gene (5 bases). CDR3 region: CASSVGFGAVGNQPQHF. The CDR3 DNA reads as TGTGCCAGCAGCGTAGGTTTCGGGGCGGTGGGCAATCAGCCCCAGCATTTT. Looking up the rest from reference TRBV9 and TRBJ1-5 gives the full variable domain: DSGVTQTPKHLITATGQRVTLRCSPRSGDLSVYWYQQSLDQGLQFLIQYYNGEERAKGNILERFSAQQFPDLHSELNLSSLELGDSALYFCASSVGFGAVGNQPQHFGDGTRLSIL.